This is a list of T cell receptor beta chains from one sample in a study of T cell responses to AZD1222 COVID-19 vaccine. Clones were read by immunoSEQ multiplex PCR, and TCRdb kept only the in-frame ones, dropping some. The table shows under 200,000 clones, with roughly nine tenths occurring only once. Specimen: peripheral blood, collected on day 0 of AZD1222 vaccination. These receptors all stem from an adult in good health. CDR3s include the opening cysteine and the closing phenylalanine or tryptophan. A D gene is named only where the DNA matches it firmly. Size values are once, few and many counts, or a class for expanded clones, and some rows have none.

v_call: TRBV6-5; d_call: TRBD1; clone_size: NA; j_call: TRBJ2-7; cdr3_aa: CASYSDRGGDEQYF; cdr3_nt: TGTGCCAGCTACTCGGACAGGGGAGGAGACGAGCAGTACTTC
v_call: TRBV7-2; d_call: NA; clone_size: NA; j_call: TRBJ1-5; cdr3_aa: CASSRAVSNQPQHF; cdr3_nt: TGTGCCAGTTCTAGGGCGGTTAGCAATCAGCCCCAGCATTTT
v_call: TRBV28; d_call: NA; clone_size: NA; j_call: TRBJ2-5; cdr3_aa: CASNNTPKLQETQYF; cdr3_nt: TGTGCCAGCAACAACACGCCCAAGTTACAAGAGACCCAGTACTTC
v_call: TRBV28; d_call: TRBD1; clone_size: NA; j_call: TRBJ1-5; cdr3_aa: CASSLGQGGNQPQHF; cdr3_nt: TGTGCCAGCAGCCTCGGACAGGGAGGGAATCAGCCCCAGCATTTT
v_call: TRBV19; d_call: NA; clone_size: NA; j_call: TRBJ1-1; cdr3_aa: CASSIGRGTEAFF; cdr3_nt: TGTGCCAGTAGTATAGGGAGAGGAACTGAAGCTTTCTTT
v_call: TRBV5-1; d_call: TRBD2; clone_size: NA; j_call: TRBJ2-5; cdr3_aa: CASSLEGGGLQETQYF; cdr3_nt: TGCGCCAGCAGCTTGGAGGGCGGGGGGCTCCAAGAGACCCAGTACTTC
v_call: TRBV6-5; d_call: NA; clone_size: NA; j_call: TRBJ2-7; cdr3_aa: CATHNSRGYEQYF; cdr3_nt: TGTGCCACCCACAACTCAAGGGGTTACGAGCAGTACTTC
v_call: TRBV20-1; d_call: NA; clone_size: NA; j_call: TRBJ1-5; cdr3_aa: CSAMANSQHF; cdr3_nt: TGCAGTGCTATGGCCAACTCCCAGCATTTT
v_call: TRBV7-2; d_call: NA; clone_size: once; j_call: TRBJ1-1; cdr3_aa: CASSLSGDTEAFF; cdr3_nt: TGTGCCAGCAGCTTAAGCGGTGACACTGAAGCTTTCTTT
v_call: TRBV5-8; d_call: NA; clone_size: NA; j_call: TRBJ1-5; cdr3_aa: CASSFPGYDQPQHF; cdr3_nt: TGTGCCAGCAGCTTTCCCGGGTATGATCAGCCCCAGCATTTT
v_call: TRBV19; d_call: NA; clone_size: NA; j_call: TRBJ2-7; cdr3_aa: CASSRDTFYEQYF; cdr3_nt: TGTGCCAGTAGTAGGGACACTTTCTACGAGCAGTACTTC
v_call: TRBV12-5; d_call: TRBD2; clone_size: NA; j_call: TRBJ2-3; cdr3_aa: CASGFIAGGPDTQYF; cdr3_nt: TGTGCTAGTGGTTTTATCGCGGGGGGGCCAGATACGCAGTATTTT
v_call: TRBV5-5; d_call: TRBD1; clone_size: NA; j_call: TRBJ1-4; cdr3_aa: CASSRTGDGEKLFF; cdr3_nt: TGTGCCAGCAGCAGAACAGGGGACGGTGAAAAACTGTTTTTT
v_call: TRBV5-6; d_call: TRBD1; clone_size: NA; j_call: TRBJ2-3; cdr3_aa: CASSSLGDSSTDTQYF; cdr3_nt: TGTGCCAGCAGCTCATTAGGGGACAGTAGCACAGATACGCAGTATTTT
v_call: TRBV9; d_call: TRBD2; clone_size: NA; j_call: TRBJ2-1; cdr3_aa: CASSSTSLTYNEQFF; cdr3_nt: TGTGCCAGCAGCTCGACTAGCCTAACCTACAATGAGCAGTTCTTC
v_call: TRBV10-3; d_call: NA; clone_size: NA; j_call: TRBJ1-1; cdr3_aa: CAITETNANTEAFF; cdr3_nt: TGTGCCATCACTGAGACGAATGCGAACACTGAAGCTTTCTTT
v_call: TRBV7-9; d_call: TRBD1; clone_size: NA; j_call: TRBJ2-7; cdr3_aa: CASSAPGQGRDEQYF; cdr3_nt: TGTGCCAGCAGCGCCCCGGGACAGGGAAGAGACGAGCAGTACTTC
v_call: TRBV2; d_call: TRBD1; clone_size: NA; j_call: TRBJ1-6; cdr3_aa: CASSEYVDRGESPLHF; cdr3_nt: TGTGCCAGCAGTGAGTATGTGGACAGGGGGGAATCACCCCTCCACTTT
v_call: TRBV28; d_call: NA; clone_size: NA; j_call: TRBJ1-2; cdr3_aa: CASRKQPLYGYTF; cdr3_nt: TGTGCCAGCAGGAAACAGCCGCTCTATGGCTACACCTTC
v_call: TRBV7-8; d_call: TRBD2; clone_size: NA; j_call: TRBJ2-7; cdr3_aa: CASSLVMVGGRDEQYF; cdr3_nt: TGTGCCAGCAGCTTAGTAATGGTGGGAGGGAGGGACGAGCAGTACTTC
v_call: TRBV7-9; d_call: NA; clone_size: once; j_call: TRBJ1-6; cdr3_aa: CASSLFLGGAGGEPLHF; cdr3_nt: TGTGCCAGCAGCTTATTCCTTGGGGGCGCCGGGGGGGAACCCCTCCACTTT
v_call: TRBV28; d_call: TRBD1; clone_size: NA; j_call: TRBJ1-3; cdr3_aa: CASSLPPQGVAGNTIYF; cdr3_nt: TGTGCCAGCAGTTTGCCCCCCCAGGGGGTAGCAGGAAACACCATATATTTT
v_call: TRBV19; d_call: TRBD1; clone_size: NA; j_call: TRBJ1-4; cdr3_aa: CASSITRQGGGEKLFF; cdr3_nt: TGTGCCAGTAGTATTACTCGACAGGGCGGAGGTGAAAAACTGTTTTTT
v_call: TRBV5-1; d_call: NA; clone_size: NA; j_call: TRBJ1-2; cdr3_aa: CASSLVPDNYGYTF; cdr3_nt: TGCGCCAGCAGCTTGGTTCCAGACAACTATGGCTACACCTTC
v_call: TRBV19; d_call: NA; clone_size: NA; j_call: TRBJ1-5; cdr3_aa: CASSITQGYQPQHF; cdr3_nt: TGTGCCAGTAGTATCACACAGGGATATCAGCCCCAGCATTTT
v_call: TRBV6-5; d_call: NA; clone_size: NA; j_call: TRBJ1-2; cdr3_aa: CASSKDSFYGYTF; cdr3_nt: TGTGCCAGCAGTAAGGACAGCTTCTATGGCTACACCTTC
v_call: TRBV19; d_call: TRBD1; clone_size: NA; j_call: TRBJ1-5; cdr3_aa: CASKGGLSNQPQHF; cdr3_nt: TGTGCCAGTAAAGGGGGCCTTAGCAATCAGCCCCAGCATTTT
v_call: TRBV3-1/TRBV3-2; d_call: NA; clone_size: NA; j_call: TRBJ1-5; cdr3_aa: CASSQEGRVGQPQHF; cdr3_nt: TGTGCCAGCAGCCAAGAGGGACGGGTAGGTCAGCCCCAGCATTTT
v_call: TRBV7-9; d_call: NA; clone_size: NA; j_call: TRBJ1-1; cdr3_aa: CAGGAYGAANTEAFF; cdr3_nt: TGTGCCGGGGGGGCGTATGGCGCAGCGAACACTGAAGCTTTCTTT
v_call: TRBV5-5; d_call: TRBD2; clone_size: NA; j_call: TRBJ2-1; cdr3_aa: CASSLSGALDNNEQFF; cdr3_nt: TGTGCCAGCAGCTTGAGCGGGGCCTTGGATAACAATGAGCAGTTCTTC
v_call: TRBV6-2/TRBV6-3; d_call: TRBD1; clone_size: NA; j_call: TRBJ1-1; cdr3_aa: CASSYSAGGGMNTEAFF; cdr3_nt: TGTGCCAGCAGTTACTCCGCAGGGGGCGGAATGAACACTGAAGCTTTCTTT
v_call: TRBV10-3; d_call: NA; clone_size: NA; j_call: TRBJ1-2; cdr3_aa: CAISEREGGYTF; cdr3_nt: TGTGCCATCAGTGAGAGGGAGGGGGGCTACACCTTC